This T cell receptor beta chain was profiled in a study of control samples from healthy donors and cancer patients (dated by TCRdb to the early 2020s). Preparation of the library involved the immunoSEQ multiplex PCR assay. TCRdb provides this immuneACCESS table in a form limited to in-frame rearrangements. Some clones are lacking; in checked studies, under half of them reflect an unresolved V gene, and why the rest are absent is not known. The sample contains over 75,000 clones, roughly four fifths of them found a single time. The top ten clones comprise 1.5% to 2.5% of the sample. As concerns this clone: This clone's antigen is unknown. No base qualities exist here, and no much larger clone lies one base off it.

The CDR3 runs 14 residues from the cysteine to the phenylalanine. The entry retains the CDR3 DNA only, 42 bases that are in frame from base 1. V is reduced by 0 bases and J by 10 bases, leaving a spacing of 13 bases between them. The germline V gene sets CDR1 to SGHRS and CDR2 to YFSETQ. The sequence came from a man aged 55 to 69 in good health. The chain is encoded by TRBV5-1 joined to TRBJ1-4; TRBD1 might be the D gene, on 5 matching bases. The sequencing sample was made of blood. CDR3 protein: CASSLGQRGGKLFF. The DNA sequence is TGCGCCAGCAGCTTGGGCCAGAGGGGAGGAAAACTGTTTTTT.